This T cell receptor beta chain was sequenced during a study of vaccination effects on CD4 cells after COVID-19. Study conclusions and caveats: Early post-infection timepoints were absent, and convalescent patients were few. In the late period after vaccination, infection- and vaccine-induced clones contracted markedly.

This CDR3 contains 13 residues. Deletions cut 3 bases from V and 2 bases from J, with 7 bases between. Per the germline V gene, CDR1 is MGHDK and CDR2 is SYGVNS. This clone was picked up one time. The antigen is not known. Peptide-pool stimulation followed by sequencing identified expanded antigen-specific CD4+ clonotypes in the ViraFEST assay. Culture proceeded for more than 8 days, and CD4+ T cells were then isolated. Nucleocapsid antibodies were negative in the vaccine recipients, who had never had SARS-CoV-2 infection. For each well, some 2 million PBMC were cultured with 10 IU/ml IL-2 and about 9.1 ug/ml peptides. Data came from immunoSEQ multiplex PCR; TCRdb stores just in-frame clones and leaves some out. Of about 34,000 clones in the sample, 60% to 75% are singletons; the top ten hold 27%.

This chain connects TRBV25-1 to TRBJ1-2; D remains ambiguous. The material was CD4+ T cells from PBMCs cultured with HCoV-OC43 spike peptides, obtained before COVID-19 vaccination. Subset reported: HCoV-OC43 spike overlapping peptide pool stimulation. This clonotype originated in a human donor who received a COVID-19 vaccine. CDR3: CASSDGLNYGYTF. CDR3 coding DNA: TGTGCCAGCAGTGATGGGCTGAACTATGGCTACACCTTC.